This T cell receptor (beta chain) appears in the sequencing data of a study of blood T cells in healthy people across ages. Study findings and constraints: Expanded clonotype changes were possibly confounded by unknown donor CMV status. Strong correlation linked observed beta diversity and percent naive T cells.

A word on this clonotype: No antigen is known for it.

This CDR3 region has 19 residues. Per the germline V gene, CDR1 is LNHNV and CDR2 is YYDKDF (reference sequence). Trimming left V 0 bases short and J 5 bases short, with 23 bases between. A J-beta primer mix and a sample-barcoded 5' primer were used in a second PCR of roughly 7 to 12 cycles. TCRdb re-derived calls from the 5' RACE reads in MiXCR, one entry per CDR3 protein. The data contain roughly 650,000 distinct CDR3 sequences, about a third of them seen just once; the ten biggest clones take up 15%. Sequenced input: blood. The clonotype was recovered from an elderly woman in good health. This sequence joins TRBV15 and TRBJ1-3, with D perhaps matching TRBD1 (6 bases). Here the CDR3 DNA reads TGTGCCACCAGCAGAGATGCACAGGGAGTCCCTTACTGGAGAAACACCATATATTTT. Its protein is CATSRDAQGVPYWRNTIYF.